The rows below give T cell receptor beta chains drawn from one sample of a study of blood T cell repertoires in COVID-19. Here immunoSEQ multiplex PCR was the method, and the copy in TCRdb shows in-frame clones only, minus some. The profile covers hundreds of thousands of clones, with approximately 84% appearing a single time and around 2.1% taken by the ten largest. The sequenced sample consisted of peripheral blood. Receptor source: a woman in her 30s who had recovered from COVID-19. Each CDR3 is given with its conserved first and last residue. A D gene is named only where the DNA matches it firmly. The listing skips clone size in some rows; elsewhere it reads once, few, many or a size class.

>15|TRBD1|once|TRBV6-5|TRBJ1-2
CASSPTPGQGRGYTF
TGTGCCAGCAGTCCTACTCCGGGACAGGGTCGTGGCTACACCTTC
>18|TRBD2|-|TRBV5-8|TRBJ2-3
CASSSGLAGGPGTDTQYF
TGTGCCAGCAGCTCAGGACTAGCGGGGGGGCCTGGCACAGATACGCAGTATTTT
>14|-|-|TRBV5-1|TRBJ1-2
CASSLGGSSVGYTF
TGCGCCAGCAGCTTGGGCGGCAGTAGCGTTGGCTACACCTTC
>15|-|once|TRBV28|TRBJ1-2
CASRLPGTQASGYTF
TGTGCCAGCAGGCTCCCCGGGACTCAAGCCAGTGGCTACACCTTC
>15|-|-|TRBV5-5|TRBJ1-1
CASTLIRGPMTEAFF
TGTGCCAGCACACTGATACGGGGTCCTATGACTGAAGCTTTCTTT
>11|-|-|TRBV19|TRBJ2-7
CASSSADEQYF
TGTGCCAGTAGTTCCGCAGACGAGCAGTACTTC
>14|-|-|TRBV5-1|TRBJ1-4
CASSLGGGDEKLFF
TGCGCCAGCAGCTTGGGTGGAGGGGATGAAAAACTGTTTTTT
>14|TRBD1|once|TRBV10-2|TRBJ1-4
CASSRDRGNEKLFF
TGCGCCAGCAGCCGGGACAGGGGAAATGAAAAACTGTTTTTT
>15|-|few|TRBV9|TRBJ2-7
CASSVGSGAFSEQYF
TGTGCCAGCAGCGTAGGGAGCGGAGCCTTTTCCGAGCAGTACTTC
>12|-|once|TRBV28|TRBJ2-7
CASSLPPREQYF
TGTGCCAGCAGTTTACCCCCTCGTGAGCAGTACTTC
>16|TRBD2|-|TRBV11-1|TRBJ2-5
CASSRSAAGESETQYF
TGTGCCAGCAGCCGTTCCGCGGCGGGAGAATCAGAGACCCAGTACTTC
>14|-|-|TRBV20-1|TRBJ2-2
CSASPVLNTGELFF
TGCAGTGCTAGTCCGGTATTGAACACCGGGGAGCTGTTTTTT
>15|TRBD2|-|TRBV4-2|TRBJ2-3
CASSQDSGGTDTQYF
TGTGCCAGCAGCCAAGATAGCGGGGGCACAGATACGCAGTATTTT
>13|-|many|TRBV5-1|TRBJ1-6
CASRTGDDSPLHF
TGCGCCAGCAGGACGGGTGACGATTCACCCCTCCACTTT
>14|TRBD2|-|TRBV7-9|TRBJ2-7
CASSSSGRSYEQYF
TGTGCCAGCAGCTCTAGCGGGAGGAGCTACGAGCAGTACTTC
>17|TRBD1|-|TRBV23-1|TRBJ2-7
CASSQSLAPGQHYEQYF
TGCGCCAGCAGTCAATCCCTCGCCCCGGGACAGCACTACGAGCAGTACTTC
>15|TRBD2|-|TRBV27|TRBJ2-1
CASRGSGRPYNEQFF
TGTGCCTCCCGGGGGAGCGGGAGGCCCTACAATGAGCAGTTCTTC
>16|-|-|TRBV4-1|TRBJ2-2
CASSQEGGVVTGELFF
TGCGCCAGCAGCCAAGAAGGAGGGGTTGTCACCGGGGAGCTGTTTTTT
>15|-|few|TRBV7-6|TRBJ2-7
CASSLAREEVDEQYF
TGTGCCAGCAGCTTAGCCAGGGAAGAGGTGGACGAGCAGTACTTC
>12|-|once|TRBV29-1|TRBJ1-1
CSVGVSLIEAFF
TGCAGCGTTGGTGTAAGCCTAATTGAAGCTTTCTTT
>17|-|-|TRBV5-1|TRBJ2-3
CASSLVVGGGWTDTQYF
TGCGCCAGCAGCTTGGTGGTAGGTGGAGGTTGGACAGATACGCAGTATTTT
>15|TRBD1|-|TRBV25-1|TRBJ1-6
CASSDRDRALSPLHF
TGTGCCAGCAGTGATAGGGACAGGGCTCTATCACCCCTCCACTTT
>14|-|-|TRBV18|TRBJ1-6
CASDSPDTDSPLHF
TGTGCCAGCGACTCTCCGGACACCGATTCACCCCTCCACTTT
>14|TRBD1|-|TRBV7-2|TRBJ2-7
CASSRTGGGYEQYF
TGTGCCAGCAGCCGGACAGGGGGCGGCTACGAGCAGTACTTC
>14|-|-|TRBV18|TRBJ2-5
CASSPTGEMGSQYF
TGTGCCAGCTCACCGACGGGGGAGATGGGGTCCCAGTACTTC
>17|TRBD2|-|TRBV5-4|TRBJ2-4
CASSLGGRHLAKNIQYF
TGTGCCAGCAGCTTGGGCGGGAGGCATCTAGCCAAAAACATTCAGTACTTC